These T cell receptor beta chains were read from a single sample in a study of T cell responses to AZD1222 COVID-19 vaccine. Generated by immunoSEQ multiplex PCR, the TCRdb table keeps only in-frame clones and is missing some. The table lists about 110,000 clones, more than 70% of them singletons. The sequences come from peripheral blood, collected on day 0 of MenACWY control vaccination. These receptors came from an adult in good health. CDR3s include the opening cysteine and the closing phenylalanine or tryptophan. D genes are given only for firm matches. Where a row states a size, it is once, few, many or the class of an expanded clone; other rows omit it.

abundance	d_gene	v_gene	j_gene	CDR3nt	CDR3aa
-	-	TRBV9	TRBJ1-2	TGTGCCAGCAGCGTAGTCCAAAACTATGGCTACACCTTC	CASSVVQNYGYTF
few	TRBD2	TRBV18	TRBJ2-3	TGTGCCAGCTCACCGATTGGAAGCGGGGGGGCCGGAACAGATACGCAGTATTTT	CASSPIGSGGAGTDTQYF
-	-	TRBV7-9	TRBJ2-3	TGTGCCGGACGCGCCGGGATTAACACAGATACGCAGTATTTT	CAGRAGINTDTQYF
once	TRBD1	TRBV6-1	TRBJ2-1	TGTGCCAGCAGTGACGTCCCGGGACAGGGGGCTAGGCAGTTCTTC	CASSDVPGQGARQFF
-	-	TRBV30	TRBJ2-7	TGTGCCTGGAGCTGGGGAGCCCGCGGGTACGAGCAGTACTTC	CAWSWGARGYEQYF
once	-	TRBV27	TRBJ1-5	TGTGCCAGCAGAACTTATAGCAATCAGCCCCAGCATTTT	CASRTYSNQPQHF
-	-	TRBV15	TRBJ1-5	TGTGCCACCAGCAGAGATGGTCAGGGCGGAGGGCCCCAGCATTTT	CATSRDGQGGGPQHF
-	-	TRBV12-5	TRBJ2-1	TGTGCTAGTGGCCCTAACGGACCGGCGGATGAGCAGTTCTTC	CASGPNGPADEQFF
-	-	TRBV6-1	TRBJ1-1	TGTGCCAGCAGTGAACGGGCAGGCAACACTGAAGCTTTCTTT	CASSERAGNTEAFF
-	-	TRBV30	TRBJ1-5	TGTGCCTGGAGTGTCCAGCAGGATCAGCCCCAGCATTTT	CAWSVQQDQPQHF
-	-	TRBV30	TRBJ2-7	TGTGCCTGGAGTCTGACAGAGTACGAGCAGTACTTC	CAWSLTEYEQYF
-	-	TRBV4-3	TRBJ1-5	TGCGCCAGCAGCCAAGAGACCCCAGGGCCCCAGCATTTT	CASSQETPGPQHF
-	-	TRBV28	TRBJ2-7	TGTGCCAGCACGGATTGGGGGGGCGGCTCCTACGAGCAGTACTTC	CASTDWGGGSYEQYF
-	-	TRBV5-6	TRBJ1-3	TGTGCCAGCAGCTATGATGTTTACTCTGGAAACACCATATATTTT	CASSYDVYSGNTIYF
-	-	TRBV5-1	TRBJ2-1	TGCGCCAGCAGCTTGGGAACAGGGGAGGGGTACAATGAGCAGTTCTTC	CASSLGTGEGYNEQFF
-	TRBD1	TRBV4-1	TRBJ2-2	TGCGCCAGCAGCCTCAGGGGGCCGGAGACAGGGAACACCGGGGAGCTGTTTTTT	CASSLRGPETGNTGELFF
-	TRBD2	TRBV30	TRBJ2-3	TGTGCCGGGCTAGCGGGGGCCATCACAGATACGCAGTATTTT	CAGLAGAITDTQYF
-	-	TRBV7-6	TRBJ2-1	TGTGCCAGCTCGGAAGCAACTTTCTCCTACAATGAGCAGTTCTTC	CASSEATFSYNEQFF
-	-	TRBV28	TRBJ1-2	TGTGCCAGCAGACGGGGGGGTAACTATGGCTACACCTTC	CASRRGGNYGYTF
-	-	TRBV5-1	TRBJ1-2	TGCGCCAGCAGCTTGGACCTAGGTAACTATGGCTACACCTTC	CASSLDLGNYGYTF
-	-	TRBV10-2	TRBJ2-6	TGCGCCAGCAGTGAGTCCGAGACATTTCGCTCTGGGGCCAACGTCCTGACTTTC	CASSESETFRSGANVLTF
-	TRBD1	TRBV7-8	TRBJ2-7	TGTGCCAGCAGCACGCAACACCGGGACAGAGCCTACGAGCAGTACTTC	CASSTQHRDRAYEQYF
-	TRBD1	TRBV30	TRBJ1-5	TGTGCCTGGAGTCCTAGGGACAGGGACGGGCAGCCCCAGCATTTT	CAWSPRDRDGQPQHF
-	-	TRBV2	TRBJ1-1	TGTGCCAGCAGTAGAGGCACTGAAGCTTTCTTT	CASSRGTEAFF
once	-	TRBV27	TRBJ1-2	TGTGCCAGCAGTTTTTTACAGGGTAATGGCTACACCTTC	CASSFLQGNGYTF
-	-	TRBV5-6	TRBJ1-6	TGTGCCAGCAGAACGGGGCAGGGAAATTCACCCCTCCACTTT	CASRTGQGNSPLHF
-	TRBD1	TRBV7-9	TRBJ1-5	TGTGCCAGCAGCCCGACCGGGACAGCGATTCAGCCCCAGCATTTT	CASSPTGTAIQPQHF
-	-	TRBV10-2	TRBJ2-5	TGCGCCAGCAGTGTTGGTAGCCGACAAGAGACCCAGTACTTC	CASSVGSRQETQYF
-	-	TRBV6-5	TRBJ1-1	TGTGCCAGCAGTTTAGGGGAAAACACTGAAGCTTTCTTT	CASSLGENTEAFF
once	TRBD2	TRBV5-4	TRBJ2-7	TGTGCCAGCAGCTTGGCCGCGGGGGGGGAATACGAGCAGTACTTC	CASSLAAGGEYEQYF
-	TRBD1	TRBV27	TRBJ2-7	TGTGCCAGCAGTTCAAACAGGGGCGAGCAGTACTTC	CASSSNRGEQYF
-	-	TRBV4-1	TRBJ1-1	TGCGCCAGCAGCCAAGCTCAGGGCACTGAAGCTTTCTTT	CASSQAQGTEAFF
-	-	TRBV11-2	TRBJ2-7	TGTGCCAGCAGCTTAGGTCGCTATTCCTACGAGCAGTACTTC	CASSLGRYSYEQYF